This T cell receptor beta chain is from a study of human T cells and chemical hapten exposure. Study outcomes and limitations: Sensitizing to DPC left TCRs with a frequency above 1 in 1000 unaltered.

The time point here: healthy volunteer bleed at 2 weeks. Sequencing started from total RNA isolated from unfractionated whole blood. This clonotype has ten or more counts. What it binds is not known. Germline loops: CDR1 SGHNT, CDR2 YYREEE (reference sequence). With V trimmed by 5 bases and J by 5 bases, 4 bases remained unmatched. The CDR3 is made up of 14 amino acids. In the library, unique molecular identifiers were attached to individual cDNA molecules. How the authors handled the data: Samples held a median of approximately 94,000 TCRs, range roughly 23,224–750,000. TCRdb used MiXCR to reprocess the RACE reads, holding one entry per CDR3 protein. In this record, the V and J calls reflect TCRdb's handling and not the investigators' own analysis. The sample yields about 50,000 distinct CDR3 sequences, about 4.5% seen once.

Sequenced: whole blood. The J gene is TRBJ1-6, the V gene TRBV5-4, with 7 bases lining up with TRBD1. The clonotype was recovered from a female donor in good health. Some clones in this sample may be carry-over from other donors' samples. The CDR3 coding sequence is TGTGCCAGCAGTCGGGACAGAAATAATTCACCCCTCCACTTT. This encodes CASSRDRNNSPLHF.